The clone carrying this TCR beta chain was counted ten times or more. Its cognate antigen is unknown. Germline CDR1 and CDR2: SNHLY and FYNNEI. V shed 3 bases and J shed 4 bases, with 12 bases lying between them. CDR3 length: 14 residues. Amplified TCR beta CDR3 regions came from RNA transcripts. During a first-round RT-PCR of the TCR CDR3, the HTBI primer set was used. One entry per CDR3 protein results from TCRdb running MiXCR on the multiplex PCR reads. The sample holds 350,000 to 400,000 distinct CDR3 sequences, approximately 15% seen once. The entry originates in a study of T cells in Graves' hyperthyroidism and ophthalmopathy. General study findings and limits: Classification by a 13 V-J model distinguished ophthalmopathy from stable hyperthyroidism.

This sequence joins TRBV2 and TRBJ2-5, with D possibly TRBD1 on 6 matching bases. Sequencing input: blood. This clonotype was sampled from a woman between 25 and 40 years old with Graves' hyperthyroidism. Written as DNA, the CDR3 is TGTGCCAGCAGTGATAGGCGCAGGGGAGAGACCCAGTACTTC. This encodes CASSDRRRGETQYF.